Below are 11 T cell receptor beta chains sequenced from a single sample in a study of blood T cells in healthy people across ages (dated by TCRdb to between 2014 and 2016). The library was generated by 5' RACE. These reads were obtained on an Illumina HiSeq 2500. The second PCR ran for roughly 7 to 11 cycles and used a J-beta primer mix along with a sample-barcoded 5' primer. Through fastp at Q25 and MiXCR, TCRdb rebuilt clones from the public reads, retaining in-frame beta chains. Entries are consolidated by CDR3 protein sequence, retaining the most common genes and DNA. Within this sample are roughly 860,000 distinct CDR3 sequences, with 60% to 80% of them counted one time only. The biggest ten clones account for approximately 30% of the sample. Material: blood. These receptors originate from a man aged 25-45 years in good health.

The V gene is TRBV9, the J gene TRBJ2-1, with 13 nucleotides matching TRBD2. Looked up from germline, CDR1 is SGDLS and CDR2 is YYNGEE. The CDR3 length is 15 residues. V trimming: 3 bases; J trimming: 7 bases; junction bases outside the gene matches: 4. The CDR3 is CASSGGGLAGNEQFF. The CDR3 DNA reads as TGTGCCAGCAGCGGTGGGGGACTAGCGGGAAATGAGCAGTTCTTC.

The CDR3 sequence: CSVPRAGNSNQPQHF. The CDR3 nucleotides read TGCAGCGTCCCCCGAGCGGGGAATAGCAATCAGCCCCAGCATTTT. V usage is TRBV29-1 and J usage is TRBJ1-5; no clear D. V lost 6 bases to trimming and J lost 0 bases, with 15 bases between them. CDR1 SQVTM and CDR2 ANQGSEA come from the germline V gene. The CDR3 has 15 residues. Based on the CDR3 plus reference TRBV29-1 and TRBJ1-5, the full variable domain is SAVISQKPSRDICQRGTSLTIQCQVDSQVTMMFWYRQQPGQSLTLIATANQGSEATYESGFVIDKFPISRPNLTFSTLTVSNMSPEDSSIYLCSVPRAGNSNQPQHFGDGTRLSIL.

This chain joins TRBV7-9 and TRBJ1-6; maybe TRBD1 (6 bases). Germline V CDR1 and CDR2: SEHNR, FQNEAQ (reference sequence). The V end lost 8 bases, the J end lost 10 bases, and 15 bases lay between the germline ends. The CDR3 consists of 13 residues. The CDR3 DNA reads as TGTGCCAGCGGAGGATTAGGGACATCACCCCTCCACTTT. Its protein product is CASGGLGTSPLHF.

This clonotype showed up just a few times. V usage is TRBV27 and J usage is TRBJ2-5; a possible D gene is TRBD2 (5 bases). V lost 3 bases and J 0 bases, leaving 8 bases between the germline ends. This CDR3 region has 14 residues. CDR1 is MNHEY and CDR2 is SMNVEV in the germline V gene (reference sequence). CDR3 sequence: CASSFLGDQETQYF. The DNA for the CDR3 is TGTGCCAGCAGTTTTCTCGGGGACCAAGAGACCCAGTACTTC.

This clonotype occurred once. The chain uses TRBV4-3 and TRBJ2-1; TRBD2 aligns across 9 bases. Germline CDR1 and CDR2: LGHNA and YSLEER. The CDR3 length is 17 residues. With 0 bases clipped from V and 6 bases from J, the junction kept 9 bases outside the gene matches. CDR3 in amino acids: CASSQDLEAGGSNEQFF. The CDR3 DNA follows: TGCGCCAGCAGCCAAGATCTTGAGGCGGGGGGGTCCAATGAGCAGTTCTTC.

The rearrangement links TRBV10-3 to TRBJ1-1; 10 bases fit TRBD1. Germline CDR1 and CDR2: ENHRY and SYGVKD. The CDR3 length is 15 residues. V lost 6 bases, J lost 0 bases, and 4 bases stayed unmatched. CDR3 residues: CAIRTGGGVNTEAFF. CDR3 nucleotides: TGTGCCATCAGGACAGGGGGCGGCGTGAACACTGAAGCTTTCTTT.

The chain uses TRBV2 and TRBJ2-1, with 7 nucleotides matching TRBD1. Per the germline V gene, CDR1 is SNHLY and CDR2 is FYNNEI. Trimming at V came to 6 bases and at J to 0 bases, leaving 8 bases not matched to a gene. The CDR3 contains 16 residues. CDR3: CASRDPQGSSYNEQFF. The CDR3, as DNA: TGTGCCAGCAGGGACCCACAGGGGAGCTCCTACAATGAGCAGTTCTTC.

The rearrangement joins TRBV6-2 or TRBV6-3 to TRBJ2-5; D is unresolved. Looked up from germline, CDR1 is MNHEY and CDR2 is SVGEGT. CDR3 length: 13 amino acids. V dropped 5 bases and J dropped 2 bases, with 9 bases sitting between them. In DNA, the CDR3 is TGTGCCAGCAGTGACGGGCATCAAGAGACCCAGTACTTC. Protein: CASSDGHQETQYF.

The chain joins TRBV28 to TRBJ2-7; 9 positions match TRBD1. This CDR3 spans 13 amino acids. J lost 6 bases, V lost 7 bases, and 7 bases had no gene match. Germline lookup yields CDR1 MDHEN and CDR2 SYDVKM. This CDR3 reads CASTLDRGGEQYF. The CDR3 nucleotides are TGTGCCAGCACCTTGGACAGGGGAGGCGAGCAGTACTTC.

V is TRBV4-3 and J is TRBJ1-1; D is undetermined. V lost 0 bases and J lost 6, with 11 bases in between. Germline CDR1 reads LGHNA; CDR2 reads YSLEER. The CDR3 length is 14 residues. CDR3 nucleotide sequence: TGCGCCAGCAGCCAAGAAGATTGGCGGGCTGAAGCTTTCTTT. Translation gives CASSQEDWRAEAFF.

Comments on this clonotype: A much larger clone differs by one base, so this may be a read error. The J gene is TRBJ2-7, the V gene TRBV7-2; 8 bases fit TRBD1. This CDR3 is built from 13 residues. In germline, CDR1 is SGHTA, CDR2 FQGNSA. The ends lost 7 bases at V and 2 bases at J; junction bases unmatched: 4. The chain's CDR3 is CASNSTGAYEQYF. The CDR3 DNA reads as TGTGCCAGCAACTCGACAGGGGCCTACGAGCAGTACTTC. Combining the CDR3 with reference TRBV7-2 and TRBJ2-7 gives the whole variable domain GAGVSQSPSNKVTEKGKDVELRCDPISGHTALYWYRQSLGQGLEFLIYFQGNSAPDKSGLPSDRFSAERTGGSVSTLTIQRTQQEDSAVYLCASNSTGAYEQYFGPGTRLTVT.